This T cell receptor (beta chain) was captured by sequencing in a study of blood T cell repertoires in COVID-19. Background on the study: COVID-19 samples, acute and convalescent, were from the United States, Italy and Spain. The analysed material was cDNA or gDNA that came from T cells, B-cell-depleted T cells, or PBMCs.

In the authors' methods: The authors estimated nucleated cell counts from reference gene primer amplification. Produced via immunoSEQ multiplex PCR; TCRdb's table is partial and in-frame only. The D gene and trimming were derived from the DNA, and the V and J assignments and clone size from that table. Altogether about 200,000 clones are present, less than 90% being singletons, with the ten largest covering around 21%. Germline V CDR1 and CDR2: KGHSH, LQKENI. The CDR3 has 15 residues. The V segment lost 3 bases and the J segment 2 bases; nucleotides outside the gene matches: 4. The TCR comes from a human donor in a cohort sampled during active COVID-19. The sample was peripheral blood. The chain recombines TRBV18 with TRBJ2-3; 8 nucleotides align to TRBD2. CDR3 bases: TGTGCCAGCTCACCGAGCGGGGGTACCACAGATACGCAGTATTTT. Translated, it gives CASSPSGGTTDTQYF.